This T cell receptor (beta chain) is from a study of T cell responses to AZD1222 COVID-19 vaccine (dated by TCRdb to the early 2020s). For the wider study: AZD1222 recipients given second doses at about 4 weeks or at about 12 weeks were pooled, since spike-specific TCR depth and breadth were not found to differ between the two schedules. A total of 230 to 250 trial participants underwent TCR sequencing, of whom 207 received two doses of AZD1222 and roughly 25 received two doses of the MenACWY control vaccine. Trial participants were enrolled into age subgroups of 18-55, 56-69 and 70-plus years, which contained 148, 28 and 57 TCR-sequenced participants, respectively.

This clone has just one count. Its specific antigen is unknown. Base qualities are not recorded, but no much larger clone differs from it by a single base. This sample also contains other DNA sequences that code for the same CDR3. The germline ends are 3 bases apart after V is trimmed by 5 bases and J by 0 bases. CDR1 and CDR2, looked up from the germline V gene, are SGHVS and FQNEAQ. Including cysteine and phenylalanine, the CDR3 has 12 amino acids. CDR3 DNA only is kept here, 36 bases in frame from base 1. The CDR3 regions of human TCRbeta chains were subjected to immunosequencing. As for the authors' bioinformatics: TCRs in the repertoires were matched against a reference library of SARS-CoV-2-specific TCRs that had been generated with the MIRA antigen-specificity platform. Breadth meant the fraction of unique TCRs that were SARS-CoV-2-associated, whereas depth meant the fraction of total T cells that were SARS-CoV-2-associated. Using the MIRA data, each spike-specific TCR was assigned both to the spike region to which the TCR was reactive and to a CD4 or CD8 class. Log10-transformed breadth and depth values were compared by one-way ANOVA with Sidak's multiple comparisons tests. Here the immuneACCESS table is served through TCRdb, limited to in-frame sequences with V and J called. Missing clones are a known gap in these copies; in checked studies unresolved V genes cover under half, and the rest lacks a known reason. The V and J calls and clone size were taken over from that table, and D and trimming were inferred from the DNA. The sample yields around 83,000 clones; roughly 90% were counted once. In total, the top ten clones hold roughly 19% of the sample.

General study outcomes and caveats: Because no samples from the day 14 peak response were available, repertoires could be characterized only after the peak T cell response. The 56-69-year group was small, and its depth increase did not reach significance, likely because of low power. After two AZD1222 doses, both the breadth and the depth of spike-specific TCRs were significantly higher than at day 0 and than in MenACWY recipients. Reportedly, almost half of the unique spike-specific TCRs recognized epitopes lying outside the regions that are mutated in the B.1.351 and B.1.1.7 variants. Conclusions about previously exposed vaccinees are limited because only a handful of AZD1222 recipients were SARS-CoV-2 seropositive at baseline. Most participants were white British and females outnumbered males, and the authors suggested that clonal diversity may have been underestimated. The vaccine-associated CD4 TCRs covered the entire spike protein, and the dominant responses fell in regions 160-218 and 743-854.

The time point label, read with the paper, signifies: baseline before first vaccination. Samples from vaccinated people were obtained from the UK trials COV001 and COV002, which included a single-blind randomized controlled phase 2/3 trial of AZD1222 (ChAdOx1 nCoV-19) in healthy adults. For TCRbeta chain sequencing, PBMC samples were collected from trial participants at day 0 and at day 28 after the second dose. The sequencing used peripheral blood, collected on day 0 of AZD1222 vaccination. This receptor chain uses TRBV7-8 and TRBJ2-3; the D gene identity is not certain. This receptor was taken from an adult in good health. CDR3 protein: CASSLSTDTQYF. The DNA sequence is as follows: TGTGCCAGCAGCCTAAGCACAGATACGCAGTATTTT.